This is a list of T cell receptor beta chains from one sample in a study of blood T cell repertoires in COVID-19. Profiling relied on immunoSEQ multiplex PCR, and the TCRdb table lists in-frame clones only, not all of them. There are roughly 270,000 clones in the sample; roughly four fifths occur only once, and about 5% lies in the top ten. Input material: PBMCs or T cells enriched from blood (not recorded which). The receptors come from a man in his forties who had been exposed to COVID-19. Both conserved end residues are part of each CDR3. D genes are given only for firm matches. Expanded clones get a size class; other rows say once, few or many, or leave the size out.

v_gene	d_gene	j_gene	abundance	CDR3aa	CDR3nt
TRBV27	.	TRBJ2-1	.	CASSLAAGGAGYNEQFF	TGTGCCAGCAGCCTTGCCGCTGGAGGCGCGGGTTACAATGAGCAGTTCTTC
TRBV9	TRBD2	TRBJ2-2	.	CASRDYLYTGELFF	TGTGCCAGCCGGGACTATTTATACACCGGGGAGCTGTTTTTT
TRBV30	TRBD1	TRBJ2-3	.	CAWSVNRGDTQYF	TGTGCCTGGAGTGTAAACAGGGGAGATACGCAGTATTTT
TRBV7-9	TRBD2	TRBJ2-5	few	CASSRLAGAAETQYF	TGTGCCAGCAGCCGACTAGCGGGAGCTGCAGAGACCCAGTACTTC
TRBV11-2	.	TRBJ1-2	.	CASSLRGGGYTF	TGTGCCAGCAGCTTAAGAGGGGGTGGCTACACCTTC
TRBV7-9	.	TRBJ2-3	.	CASSFAGATDTQYF	TGTGCCAGCAGCTTCGCAGGGGCCACAGATACGCAGTATTTT
TRBV20-1	.	TRBJ2-1	once	CSAGGGNEQFF	TGCAGTGCGGGAGGCGGCAATGAGCAGTTCTTC
TRBV2	TRBD2	TRBJ2-2	.	CASTGTRNTGELFF	TGTGCCAGCACCGGGACTAGAAACACCGGGGAGCTGTTTTTT
TRBV27	.	TRBJ2-7	.	CASSLIQNDEQYF	TGTGCCAGCAGTTTAATCCAAAATGACGAGCAGTACTTC
TRBV7-8	TRBD1	TRBJ2-1	.	CASSSNIQGFGNEQFF	TGTGCCAGCAGCTCGAATATACAGGGGTTCGGGAATGAGCAGTTCTTC
TRBV3-1/TRBV3-2	.	TRBJ1-2	.	CASSQDHGGYTF	TGTGCCAGCAGCCAAGATCACGGGGGCTACACCTTC
TRBV4-1	TRBD1	TRBJ2-5	.	CASSQVTGLQETQYF	TGCGCCAGCAGCCAAGTGACAGGGCTCCAAGAGACCCAGTACTTC
TRBV6-2/TRBV6-3	.	TRBJ1-1	.	CASSYTSGTEAFF	TGTGCCAGCAGTTACACAAGCGGGACTGAAGCTTTCTTT
TRBV24-1	.	TRBJ2-2	once	CATSRQAGELFF	TGTGCCACCTCCCGACAGGCCGGGGAGCTGTTTTTT
TRBV30	.	TRBJ1-5	.	CAFSTGTSNQPQHF	TGTGCCTTCTCCACAGGGACTAGCAATCAGCCCCAGCATTTT
TRBV12-3/TRBV12-4	.	TRBJ2-7	few	CASSLGRGEQYF	TGTGCCAGCAGTTTAGGAAGGGGGGAGCAGTACTTC
TRBV13	TRBD1	TRBJ1-2	.	CASSFTGARGYTF	TGTGCCAGCAGTTTTACAGGGGCAAGAGGCTACACCTTC
TRBV18	TRBD1	TRBJ2-7	.	CASSPGQALSYEQYF	TGTGCCAGCTCACCGGGACAGGCTCTCTCCTACGAGCAGTACTTC
TRBV18	.	TRBJ1-5	.	CASSPWQGYQPQHF	TGTGCCAGCTCACCATGGCAGGGGTATCAGCCCCAGCATTTT